The 4 T cell receptor beta chains presented below share a single source sample, sequenced in a study of vaccination and CD4 T cells after COVID-19. With the Oncomine TCR Beta short-read assay, DNA from cultured CD4+ T cells was sequenced. MiXCR, run by TCRdb on the PCR reads, gives a single entry per CDR3 protein. The sample yields roughly 12,000 distinct CDR3 sequences, roughly 48% seen once. Treatment described: approximately nine-day PBMC culture with coronavirus spike peptide pools or control peptides (ViraFEST assay). These receptors have no identified antigens. Sequenced sample: CD4+ T cells from blood, cultured in vitro. These TCRs come from a human donor who had recovered from COVID-19.

The chain uses TRBV7-2 and TRBJ2-3; D call uncertain. The V and J ends lost 0 bases and 0 bases respectively, with 10 bases between them. The CDR3 has 16 residues. CDR1 is SGHTA, CDR2 FQGNSA, per germline. The CDR3 DNA reads as TGTGCCAGCAGCTTAGCGTCCGGAACTAGCACAGATACGCAGTATTTT. It encodes CASSLASGTSTDTQYF.

This clonotype was seen a handful of times. The chain links TRBV30 to TRBJ2-3; 14 positions match TRBD2. This CDR3 spans 16 amino acids. Germline loops: CDR1 GTSNPN, CDR2 SVGIG (reference sequence). V lost 1 base and J lost 4; bases outside the gene matches: 4. CDR3 sequence reads: CAWSAGGLAGADTQYF. CDR3 sequence (DNA): TGTGCCTGGAGTGCAGGGGGACTAGCGGGAGCAGATACGCAGTATTTT.

The chain uses TRBV10-3 and TRBJ1-1, with a weak D call TRBD1 (6 bases). The CDR3 has 15 amino acids. Trimming cost V 8 bases and J 6 bases, with 22 bases left between them. Germline CDR1 and CDR2: ENHRY and SYGVKD. CDR3 bases: TGTGCCATCGCGGGGGCCGGGACATCACGGTCTGAAGCTTTCTTT. This gives the protein CAIAGAGTSRSEAFF.

The V call is TRBV4-1, the J call TRBJ1-5; D remains unclear. The CDR3 spans 18 residues. Looked up from germline, CDR1 is MGHRA and CDR2 is YSYEKL. Trimming removed 1 base at V and 6 bases at J, with 22 bases between. In DNA, the CDR3 is TGCGCCAGCAGCCAAGTCGACATGGGCATGAGCGCGGGTCAGCCCCAGCATTTT. Its protein product is CASSQVDMGMSAGQPQHF.